A selection of T cell receptor beta chains follows, all from one sample in a study of beta chain features in type 1 diabetes. TCRdb keeps only in-frame clones here, not all; method: immunoSEQ multiplex PCR. The sample lists 150,000 to 180,000 clones; under 9.5% were seen once. Material for sequencing was central memory CD4+ T cells from blood. All receptors come from a man between 18 and 35 years old in good health. Both conserved end residues are part of each CDR3. D genes are given only for firm matches. Where a row states a size, it is once, few, many or the class of an expanded clone; other rows omit it.

v_gene	d_gene	j_gene	abundance	CDR3nt	CDR3aa
TRBV6-5	TRBD1	TRBJ1-1	.	TGTGCCAGCAGTCGATACAGGGGGGACACTGAAGCTTTCTTT	CASSRYRGDTEAFF
TRBV30	TRBD1	TRBJ2-2	few	TGTGCCTGGAGTGTACCCAGGGGGTGGACCGGGGAGCTGTTTTTT	CAWSVPRGWTGELFF
TRBV27	.	TRBJ2-1	few	TGTGCCAGCAGAGGAGTAGGAATAAGGAATGAGCAGTTCTTC	CASRGVGIRNEQFF
TRBV5-1	.	TRBJ1-1	.	TGCGCCAGCAGTTCCAGCCCGAGTCGAGGTACTGAAGCTTTCTTT	CASSSSPSRGTEAFF
TRBV5-1	.	TRBJ2-3	few	TGCGCCAGCAGCTTGGGGGGCGCTTGGACAGATACGCAGTATTTT	CASSLGGAWTDTQYF
TRBV6-1	TRBD1	TRBJ2-5	.	TGTGCCAGCAGTGAAGGACAGGGACAGACCCAGTACTTC	CASSEGQGQTQYF
TRBV7-3	TRBD2	TRBJ2-1	.	TGTGCCAGCAGCTCGACCGGGACTAGCGGTTACAATGAGCAGTTCTTC	CASSSTGTSGYNEQFF
TRBV15	TRBD2	TRBJ2-7	once	TGTGCCACCAGCCTTGAGAGGGGACTAGCGGGAGTTTTTTACGAGCAGTACTTC	CATSLERGLAGVFYEQYF
TRBV7-2	.	TRBJ1-5	.	TGTGCCAGCAGCTTAGATCAGGGGACTCAGCCCCAGCATTTT	CASSLDQGTQPQHF
TRBV29-1	.	TRBJ2-7	few	TGCAGCGTTGCATCGGTGCAGGGTGGGTCCCTAGCCTACGAGCAGTACTTC	CSVASVQGGSLAYEQYF
TRBV7-2	TRBD1	TRBJ1-1	.	TGTGCCAGCAGGGGACAGGTGAACACTGAAGCTTTCTTT	CASRGQVNTEAFF
TRBV7-9	.	TRBJ1-2	.	TGTGCCAGCAGCTTTGGCAATAACTATGGCTACACCTTC	CASSFGNNYGYTF